A single sample gave rise to the 13 T cell receptor beta chains below, sequenced in a study of T cell clusters in autoimmune cytopenias. Each sample's input was roughly 230 ng genomic DNA, 40,000 or so genome equivalents. Multiplex touch-down PCR amplified TRB using TRB-A and TRB-B pools in one tube. TCRdb reanalyzed the multiplex PCR reads, giving one entry per CDR3 protein sequence and no DNA. This table holds more than 3,000 distinct CDR3 sequences. The sequenced sample was peripheral blood. The receptors here all came from a human donor with an autoimmune cytopenia, with autoimmune hepatitis or in good health (not recorded which).

This clonotype registers medium-sized by frequency. V and J are TRBV12-3 or TRBV12-4 and TRBJ2-2; lacking DNA, the TRBD2 call made by TCRdb goes unchecked. This CDR3 has 15 amino acids. The CDR3 loop is CASSTMDSNTGELFF.

This clonotype is identified as medium-sized (0.01 to 0.1%) from frequency. The chain combines TRBV19 with TRBJ1-1; TCRdb outputs TRBD1, but without DNA this stays unchecked. Per germline, CDR1 LNHDA and CDR2 SQIVND (reference sequence). The CDR3 contains 14 residues. The CDR3 reads CASSRRVGHTEAFF.

The chain couples TRBV28 to TRBJ2-5; TCRdb's D gene call, TRBD2, goes unchecked for lack of DNA. From germline, CDR1 is MDHEN and CDR2 SYDVKM. The CDR3 runs to 16 residues. The CDR3 protein is CASSDPAGGYQETQYF.

The chain joins TRBV5-5 to TRBJ2-5; TCRdb calls TRBD2, which cannot be checked without DNA. The germline gives CDR1 SGHKS, CDR2 YYEKEE (reference sequence). The CDR3 is 16 residues long. The CDR3 sequence: CASSLVVASGRETQYF.

By frequency, this clonotype is medium-sized (0.01 to 0.1%). The V gene is TRBV27, the J gene TRBJ1-5; TCRdb lists TRBD1, though no DNA is available to test this call. Germline-derived CDR1 and CDR2 are MNHEY and SMNVEV (reference sequence). This CDR3 is 15 amino acids long. CDR3: CASSLGVGGDQPQHF.

Considering frequency, this clonotype is medium-sized. The chain links TRBV12-3 or TRBV12-4 to TRBJ1-6; the TCRdb D gene call, TRBD1, has no DNA to confirm it. The CDR3 totals 17 residues. The CDR3 region is CASSFVALVQINSPLHF.

The chain employs TRBV7-2 and TRBJ2-1. The CDR3 is 14 amino acids. From germline, CDR1 is SGHTA and CDR2 FQGNSA. The CDR3 region is CVRSLAGIYNEQFF.

Frequency places this clonotype as medium-sized. The V and J genes are TRBV6-5 and TRBJ1-5; TCRdb designates TRBD1, a call that cannot be tested without DNA. Germline loops: CDR1 MNHEY, CDR2 SVGAGI. The CDR3 extends over 15 amino acids. CDR3: CASSYSGGSNQPQHF.

The V call is TRBV25-1, the J call TRBJ1-2; TCRdb designates TRBD1, a call that cannot be tested without DNA. The germline CDR1 and CDR2 sequences are MGHDK and SYGVNS. The CDR3 has 14 residues. This chain's CDR3 is CASSDPGHVAGYTF.

In terms of frequency, this clonotype is medium-sized. This chain connects TRBV30 to TRBJ1-1. CDR1 is GTSNPN, CDR2 SVGIG, per germline (reference sequence). The CDR3 is 12 amino acids. The CDR3 loop is CAWSVPNTEAFF.

This clonotype counts as medium-sized by frequency. The rearrangement links TRBV19 to TRBJ2-7; TCRdb calls TRBD1, which cannot be checked without DNA. CDR3 length: 15 residues. Germline assignment: CDR1 LNHDA and CDR2 SQIVND (reference sequence). CDR3 sequence: CASSAALGTNYEQYF.

This clonotype is labeled medium-sized based on frequency. The gene calls are TRBV6-5 and TRBJ1-1. The V gene's germline CDR1 is MNHEY and CDR2 SVGAGI. This CDR3 is built from 15 residues. The CDR3 is CASSYGLNAYTEAFF.

The J gene is TRBJ2-7, the V gene TRBV2; there is no DNA to check the TCRdb D call of TRBD1. CDR3 size: 14 residues. CDR1 and CDR2 from the germline V gene are SNHLY and FYNNEI. The CDR3 region is CASNLWGRDYEQYF. The entire variable domain, with the rest obtained from reference TRBV2 and TRBJ2-7, is as follows: EPEVTQTPSHQVTQMGQEVILRCVPISNHLYFYWYRQILGQKVEFLVSFYNNEISEKSEIFDDQFSVERPDGSNFTLKIRSTKLEDSAMYFCASNLWGRDYEQYFGPGTRLTVT.